Listed below are T cell receptor beta chains from one sample, sequenced in a study of Ad26.COV2.S vaccination and SARS-CoV-2 variants. Sequencing used immunoSEQ multiplex PCR; TCRdb keeps in-frame clones, though not all of them. The top ten clones hold 9.5% to 15% of a sample with about 440,000 clones, approximately 90% of them seen once. The material sequenced was peripheral blood, taken in a trial of Ad26.COV2.S vaccine versus placebo. The source is a person between 18 and 59 years old who received the Ad26.COV2.S COVID-19 vaccine or a placebo. Both conserved end residues are part of each CDR3. D genes are given only for firm matches. For some rows the clone size is stated as once, few or many, or as a class when expanded; others skip it.

abundance,d_gene,j_gene,v_gene,CDR3aa,CDR3nt
-,TRBD1,TRBJ2-7,TRBV5-6,CASSRDRGYEQYF,TGTGCCAGCAGCCGGGACAGGGGCTACGAGCAGTACTTC
few,-,TRBJ2-1,TRBV7-2,CASSLLVGAYNEQFF,TGTGCCAGCAGCTTATTGGTGGGGGCCTACAATGAGCAGTTCTTC
few,TRBD2,TRBJ2-3,TRBV12-3/TRBV12-4,CASMTSGADTQYF,TGTGCCAGCATGACTAGCGGGGCAGATACGCAGTATTTT
-,-,TRBJ1-1,TRBV4-3,CASSPRVGSSAEAFF,TGCGCCAGCAGCCCCCGGGTGGGGTCGTCGGCTGAAGCTTTCTTT
-,-,TRBJ2-2,TRBV4-3,CASSQDMGPGELFF,TGCGCCAGCAGCCAAGATATGGGGCCCGGGGAGCTGTTTTTT
-,-,TRBJ2-3,TRBV30,CAVRDLLGYTQYF,TGTGCCGTACGGGACCTACTCGGGTATACGCAGTATTTT
-,-,TRBJ1-1,TRBV28,CASSLGGQAFF,TGTGCCAGCAGTTTGGGGGGCCAAGCTTTCTTT
few,-,TRBJ1-4,TRBV28,CASSLSGGTNEKLFF,TGTGCCAGCAGTTTGTCAGGAGGAACTAATGAAAAACTGTTTTTT
-,TRBD1,TRBJ1-1,TRBV19,CASSLTGGINTEAFF,TGTGCCAGTAGTTTGACAGGGGGCATCAACACTGAAGCTTTCTTT
-,-,TRBJ1-1,TRBV5-1,CASSLGRAAEAFF,TGCGCCAGCAGCTTGGGGCGGGCTGCTGAAGCTTTCTTT
-,TRBD2,TRBJ2-3,TRBV9,CASSVAPRLAADTQYF,TGTGCCAGCAGCGTAGCCCCCCGACTAGCGGCTGATACGCAGTATTTT
few,TRBD2,TRBJ2-7,TRBV28,CASSPYGLAGVGEQYF,TGTGCCAGCAGTCCCTATGGACTAGCGGGAGTGGGCGAGCAGTACTTC
-,TRBD1,TRBJ1-6,TRBV7-9,CASSLRQGLGSYNSPLHF,TGTGCCAGCAGCTTAAGACAGGGCTTAGGCTCCTATAATTCACCCCTCCACTTT
few,-,TRBJ2-2,TRBV6-2/TRBV6-3,CASSPFPGELFF,TGTGCCAGCAGCCCCTTCCCCGGGGAGCTGTTTTTT
once,-,TRBJ2-5,TRBV18,CASSRRPQETQYF,TGTGCCAGCTCACGAAGACCCCAAGAGACCCAGTACTTC
-,-,TRBJ2-7,TRBV7-2,CASSDAYEQYF,TGTGCCAGCAGCGACGCCTACGAGCAGTACTTC
many,TRBD1,TRBJ2-3,TRBV6-4,CASSVGTGGPDTQYF,TGTGCCAGCAGTGTCGGGACAGGGGGCCCAGATACGCAGTATTTT
-,-,TRBJ1-6,TRBV5-6,CASSLNFGQLSSYNSPLHF,TGTGCCAGCAGCTTGAACTTCGGGCAGCTGAGCTCCTATAATTCACCCCTCCACTTT
-,-,TRBJ2-7,TRBV28,CASSTGYGFWQYF,TGTGCCAGCAGCACGGGGTACGGATTCTGGCAGTACTTC
-,TRBD2,TRBJ2-1,TRBV7-3,CASSLRPSGESMSDEQFF,TGTGCCAGCAGCCTTAGGCCTAGCGGGGAATCGATGTCGGATGAGCAGTTCTTC
-,-,TRBJ2-7,TRBV5-4,CASSSGPSPYEQYF,TGTGCCAGCAGCAGTGGGCCGTCCCCCTACGAGCAGTACTTC
-,-,TRBJ2-2,TRBV19,CASSVGHTTGELFF,TGTGCCAGTAGTGTAGGACATACCACCGGGGAGCTGTTTTTT
-,TRBD2,TRBJ2-3,TRBV7-2,CASSVTSGTDTQYF,TGTGCCAGCAGCGTGACTAGCGGAACAGATACGCAGTATTTT
-,-,TRBJ1-2,TRBV6-4,CASSDNPTSVSGYTF,TGTGCCAGCAGTGACAACCCTACCTCGGTCTCGGGCTACACCTTC
-,-,TRBJ2-2,TRBV6-2/TRBV6-3,CASSYTTHTGELFF,TGTGCCAGCAGCTATACTACACACACCGGGGAGCTGTTTTTT